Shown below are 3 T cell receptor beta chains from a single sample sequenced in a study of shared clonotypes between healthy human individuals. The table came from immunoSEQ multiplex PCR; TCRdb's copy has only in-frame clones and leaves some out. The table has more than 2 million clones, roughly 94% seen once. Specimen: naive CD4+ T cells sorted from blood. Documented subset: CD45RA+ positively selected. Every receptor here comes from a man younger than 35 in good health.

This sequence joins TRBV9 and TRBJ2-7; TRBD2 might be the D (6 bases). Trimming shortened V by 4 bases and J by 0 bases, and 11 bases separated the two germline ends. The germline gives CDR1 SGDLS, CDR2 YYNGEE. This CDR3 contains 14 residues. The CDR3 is CASSLDGSSYEQYF. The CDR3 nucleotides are TGTGCCAGCAGCCTGGACGGGAGCTCCTACGAGCAGTACTTC.

The CDR3 is CAWSVFGGFSYNEQFF. CDR3 nucleotides: TGTGCCTGGAGTGTATTTGGGGGGTTCTCCTACAATGAGCAGTTCTTC. The chain is built from TRBV30 and TRBJ2-1, with a weak D call TRBD2 (6 bases). Trimming took off 0 bases at V and 0 bases at J, with 12 bases between the two ends. This CDR3 has 16 amino acids. Germline CDR1 and CDR2: GTSNPN and SVGIG (reference sequence).

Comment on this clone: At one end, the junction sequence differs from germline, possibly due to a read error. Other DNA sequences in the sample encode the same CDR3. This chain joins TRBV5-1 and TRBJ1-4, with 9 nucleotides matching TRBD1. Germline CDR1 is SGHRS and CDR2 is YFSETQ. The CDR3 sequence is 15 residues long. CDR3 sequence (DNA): TGCGCCAGCAGTTTGGAGGGACAGGGATATGAAAAACTGTTTTTT. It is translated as CASSLEGQGYEKLFF.